This TCR beta chain came from a study of regulatory T cells in long-lasting Graves disease. Study details: Patients with new Graves' disease had used antithyroid drugs below 3 months.

Time point meaning: newly diagnosed GD, antithyroid drugs for less than 3 months. Following extraction of RNA from PBMCs, that RNA was used to make the TCR library. This clonotype was found many times. Its antigen remains unknown. There are 12 residues in the CDR3. Germline loops: CDR1 DFQATT, CDR2 SNEGSKA (reference sequence). V shed 6 bases, J shed 3 bases, and the junction held 5 bases outside the gene matches. According to the study, TCR beta libraries were built with iRepertoire HTBI primers and CDR3-region Arm-PCR. A single record per CDR3 protein comes from TCRdb applying MiXCR to the multiplex PCR reads. The profile shows 620,000 or so distinct CDR3 sequences, around 15% of them singletons. Study-wide findings and caveats: Sampling was limited to peripheral blood rather than thyroid tissue. There was favoring of TRBV28, TRBJ1-2 and TRBJ2-5 in persistent disease.

These same data were also listed under a study on T cells in Graves' hyperthyroidism and ophthalmopathy.

The chain joins TRBV20-1 to TRBJ2-7; TRBD1 agrees at 7 bases. The TCR originated in a woman aged 30 to 39 with Graves disease. Sequenced here: peripheral blood mononuclear cells (PBMCs), sampled at new diagnosis, from a patient treated with antithyroid drugs. The CDR3 sequence is CSAVWDSYEQYF. The CDR3 DNA reads as TGCAGTGCCGTGTGGGACAGCTACGAGCAGTACTTC.